The 30 T cell receptor beta chains below were found in one sample sequenced in a study of blood T cell repertoires in COVID-19. This table comes from immunoSEQ multiplex PCR, and its TCRdb copy is limited to in-frame clones, with some not included. The table records 380,000 or so clones, approximately 91% of them present only once. Input material: PBMCs or T cells enriched from blood (not recorded which). Receptors were obtained from a woman aged 40-49 years with acute COVID-19.

This clone was counted only a few times. This chain joins TRBV30 and TRBJ1-4; D is ambiguous. The V end lost 0 bases, the J end lost 7 bases, and 18 bases lay between the germline ends. Per the germline V gene, CDR1 is GTSNPN and CDR2 is SVGIG (reference sequence). The CDR3 is 16 residues long. The CDR3 reads CAWSVRLQRLFEKLFF. CDR3 nucleotide sequence: TGTGCCTGGAGTGTACGACTTCAGAGATTATTTGAAAAACTGTTTTTT. Drawing the rest from reference TRBV30 and TRBJ1-4, the complete variable domain is SQTIHQWPATLVQPVGSPLSLECTVEGTSNPNLYWYRQAAGRGLQLLFYSVGIGQISSEVPQNLSASRPQDRQFILSSKKLLLSDSGFYLCAWSVRLQRLFEKLFFGSGTQLSVL.

The chain is built from TRBV5-4 and TRBJ2-6; TRBD1 might be the D (5 bases). V was clipped by 0 bases and J by 0 bases, with 10 bases between them. Germline CDR1 and CDR2: SGHNT and YYREEE (reference sequence). CDR3 length: 17 amino acids. CDR3 amino acids: CASSLGGLRSGANVLTF. The CDR3 DNA is TGTGCCAGCAGCTTGGGGGGCTTACGCTCTGGGGCCAACGTCCTGACTTTC.

This clone appeared a few times. The chain uses TRBV19 and TRBJ1-6, with 7 nucleotides matching TRBD1. The CDR3 consists of 14 residues. From germline, CDR1 is LNHDA and CDR2 SQIVND (reference sequence). The V segment lost 9 bases and the J segment 10 bases; nucleotides outside the gene matches: 12. The CDR3 region is CASQSQGGRSPLHF. In DNA form, the CDR3 reads TGTGCCAGCCAGTCCCAGGGGGGACGGTCACCCCTCCACTTT.

The chain links TRBV11-2 to TRBJ1-2; D unclear. The CDR3 contains 14 residues. Per germline, CDR1 SGHAT and CDR2 FQNNGV. Trimming took off 0 bases at V and 3 bases at J, with 8 bases between the two ends. CDR3 DNA sequence: TGTGCCAGCAGCTTAGACGCGGAGTACTATGGCTACACCTTC. Residues: CASSLDAEYYGYTF.

The genes are TRBV14 and TRBJ1-3; TRBD1 aligns across 8 bases. Germline V gives CDR1 SGHDN, CDR2 FVKESK. The CDR3 has 16 residues. Germline trimming cut 2 bases from V and 4 bases from J; bases unmatched to any gene: 7. CDR3 DNA: TGTGCCAGCAGCCAACTAGGACAGGGAGCCGGAAACACCATATATTTT. Translation: CASSQLGQGAGNTIYF.

The chain couples TRBV5-6 to TRBJ1-2; 8 nucleotides align to TRBD1. CDR1 SGHDT and CDR2 YYEEEE come from the germline V gene. Trimming cost V 0 bases and J 2 bases; bases outside gene matches: 3. The CDR3 sequence is 15 residues long. CDR3 sequence (DNA): TGTGCCAGCAGCTTGGTCGACAGGGGCAACTATGGCTACACCTTC. Protein sequence: CASSLVDRGNYGYTF.

V usage is TRBV19 and J usage is TRBJ2-2; 8 nucleotides match TRBD1. V trimming: 3 bases; J trimming: 4 bases; junction bases outside the gene matches: 4. The CDR3 spans 15 residues. Germline CDR1 is LNHDA and CDR2 is SQIVND (reference sequence). CDR3 nucleotides: TGTGCCAGTAGTATGGGACAGGCTAGCACCGGGGAGCTGTTTTTT. Protein product: CASSMGQASTGELFF.

This chain links TRBV18 with TRBJ2-7; D possibly corresponds to TRBD1 (7 bases). V gave up 6 bases and J gave up 2 bases, with 14 bases separating them. The CDR3 runs to 14 residues. Germline loops: CDR1 KGHSH, CDR2 LQKENI. CDR3: CASSPGDRAYEQYF. The DNA for the CDR3 is TGTGCCAGCTCTCCGGGGGACAGAGCCTACGAGCAGTACTTC.

This clone is a singleton in its sample. V and J are TRBV19 and TRBJ1-5; D may be TRBD1 (5 bases). CDR1 is LNHDA, CDR2 SQIVND, per germline (reference sequence). The CDR3 loop spans 15 amino acids. Trimming left V 1 base short and J 7 bases short, with 14 bases between. The CDR3 nucleotides are TGTGCCAGTAGTATAGGGGGCAGTGGATACCAGCCCCAGCATTTT. It encodes CASSIGGSGYQPQHF.

This clone was recorded only once. The rearrangement links TRBV11-3 to TRBJ2-2; 8 positions match TRBD2. Germline CDR1 is SGHNT and CDR2 is YENEEA. CDR3 length equals 16 residues. J was trimmed by 4 bases and V by 4 bases; bases with no gene match: 8. CDR3 nucleotides: TGTGCCAGCAGCTCAAGAGCGGGGGTTAGCACCGGGGAGCTGTTTTTT. Translated: CASSSRAGVSTGELFF.

This chain connects TRBV11-2 to TRBJ2-2; TRBD2 matches at 13 bases. Looked up from germline, CDR1 is SGHAT and CDR2 is FQNNGV. The CDR3 runs 18 residues. J gave up 2 bases and V 3 bases, and 6 bases lay outside the gene matches. The CDR3 nucleotides read TGTGCCAGCAGCTTCCGGAGACTAGCGGGGGGCAACACCGGGGAGCTGTTTTTT. Translating gives CASSFRRLAGGNTGELFF. Combining the CDR3 with reference TRBV11-2 and TRBJ2-2 gives the whole variable domain EAGVAQSPRYKIIEKRQSVAFWCNPISGHATLYWYQQILGQGPKLLIQFQNNGVVDDSQLPKDRFSAERLKGVDSTLKIQPAKLEDSAVYLCASSFRRLAGGNTGELFFGEGSRLTVL.

This CDR3 is CASSSRGAQFF. The CDR3 DNA follows: TGTGCCAGCAGCTCCCGCGGGGCGCAGTTCTTC. The V and J genes are TRBV5-4 and TRBJ2-1, with D possibly matching TRBD2 (6 bases). This CDR3 has 11 amino acids. Trimming stripped 3 bases from V and 12 bases from J, with 10 bases between. Germline lookup yields CDR1 SGHNT and CDR2 YYREEE (reference sequence).

The chain's CDR3 is CARTPNTGELFF. The CDR3 nucleotides read TGTGCGAGAACCCCCAACACCGGGGAGCTGTTTTTT. The chain links TRBV24-1 to TRBJ2-2; D gene ambiguous. Germline V gene sequence: CDR1 KGHDR, CDR2 SFDVKD. This CDR3 spans 12 amino acids.

The rearrangement joins TRBV7-2 to TRBJ2-7; D remains ambiguous. CDR1 is SGHTA and CDR2 is FQGNSA in the germline V gene. The V end lost 0 bases, the J end lost 2 bases, and 5 bases lay between the germline ends. This CDR3 is 13 amino acids long. The DNA for the CDR3 is TGTGCCAGCAGCTTAGCTTTTACCTACGAGCAGTACTTC. Translation: CASSLAFTYEQYF.

The chain has TRBV5-1 and TRBJ2-3; tentatively, D is TRBD2 (6 bases). This CDR3 has 13 amino acids. Trimming shortened V by 4 bases and J by 5 bases, and 11 bases separated the two germline ends. The V gene's germline CDR1 is SGHRS and CDR2 YFSETQ. CDR3 residues: CASSVLSGDTQYF. Written as DNA, the CDR3 is TGCGCCAGCAGCGTCCTTAGCGGAGATACGCAGTATTTT.

The J gene is TRBJ1-4, the V gene TRBV4-2; 7 bases agree with TRBD1. CDR1 LGHNA and CDR2 YNFKEQ come from the germline V gene. This CDR3 has 16 amino acids. With 2 bases clipped from V and 7 bases from J, the junction kept 10 bases outside the gene matches. The CDR3 region has the DNA TGTGCCAGCAGCCAAAACGCCGGGACAGAAGGTGAAAAACTGTTTTTT. Translation: CASSQNAGTEGEKLFF.

This chain joins TRBV7-8 and TRBJ1-1; a possible D gene is TRBD1 (5 bases). Germline assignment: CDR1 SGHVS and CDR2 FQNEAQ. CDR3 length: 15 residues. The germline V and J ends were trimmed by 0 bases and 9 bases, with 17 bases remaining between them. CDR3 DNA sequence: TGTGCCAGCAGCTTAGCGGGCCGTGCGGGGACCAAAGCTTTCTTT. Translation gives CASSLAGRAGTKAFF.

The chain recombines TRBV18 with TRBJ1-6; no definite D call. The CDR3 sequence is 15 residues long. V was cut by 6 bases and J by 7 bases, with 16 bases left in between. Per germline, CDR1 KGHSH and CDR2 LQKENI. The CDR3 sequence: CASSINARVNSPLHF. The CDR3 bases are TGTGCCAGCTCCATAAATGCCCGGGTGAATTCACCCCTCCACTTT.

This rearrangement joins TRBV7-9 to TRBJ1-3; D is ambiguous. V was trimmed by 6 bases and J by 4 bases, leaving 7 bases between them. Germline CDR1 and CDR2: SEHNR and FQNEAQ (reference sequence). The CDR3 spans 12 residues. The DNA for the CDR3 is TGTGCCAGCAGTCAAACAGGAAACACCATATATTTT. Translated, it gives CASSQTGNTIYF.

This chain uses TRBV6-5 with TRBJ2-2; possible D gene TRBD1, 6 bases. V was pared by 5 bases and J by 6 bases, with 16 bases between. Germline values: CDR1 MNHEY, CDR2 SVGAGI. This CDR3 comprises 15 residues. CDR3 sequence: CASSMDRPGAGELFF. The CDR3 coding sequence is TGTGCCAGCAGTATGGACCGCCCAGGGGCCGGGGAGCTGTTTTTT.

This rearrangement joins TRBV11-2 to TRBJ1-6; TRBD1 matches 8 bases. CDR3 length: 16 amino acids. V gave up 5 bases and J gave up 2 bases; unmatched junction bases: 5. From germline, CDR1 is SGHAT and CDR2 FQNNGV. The CDR3 reads CASSPGTGAYNSPLHF. The CDR3 bases are TGTGCCAGCAGCCCCGGGACAGGAGCCTATAATTCACCCCTCCACTTT.

The J gene is TRBJ1-2, the V gene TRBV9; 7 nucleotides agree with TRBD1. V shed 3 bases and J 3 bases; nucleotides not matched to a gene: 23. CDR3 length equals 20 residues. Germline V gene data show CDR1 as SGDLS and CDR2 as YYNGEE. Here the CDR3 reads CASSGETRKRQGWWYYGYTF. The DNA of the CDR3 is TGTGCCAGCAGCGGGGAGACCAGAAAACGACAGGGATGGTGGTACTATGGCTACACCTTC.

The rearrangement links TRBV5-4 to TRBJ2-1; 8 nucleotides align to TRBD2. The length of the CDR3 is 16 residues. From germline, CDR1 is SGHNT and CDR2 YYREEE (reference sequence). V lost 4 bases to trimming and J lost 1 base; unmatched junction nucleotides: 7. CDR3 residues: CASSPGGERSYNEQFF. Here the CDR3 DNA reads TGTGCCAGCAGCCCCGGGGGGGAACGATCCTACAATGAGCAGTTCTTC.

The chain recombines TRBV5-4 with TRBJ2-3; D is perhaps TRBD2 (6 bases). This CDR3 is built from 14 residues. The V gene's germline CDR1 is SGHNT and CDR2 YYREEE (reference sequence). V lost 6 bases to trimming and J lost 2 bases, with 13 bases between them. The CDR3 reads CASTPRGITDTQYF. CDR3 nucleotide sequence: TGTGCCAGCACCCCCCGCGGGATCACAGATACGCAGTATTTT.

The chain uses TRBV2 and TRBJ1-5; D possibly corresponds to TRBD1 (5 bases). Trimming took 0 bases from V and 2 from J, leaving 8 bases between them. Germline CDR1 SNHLY, CDR2 FYNNEI. The CDR3 is made up of 15 amino acids. This CDR3 is CASSEAGVGNQPQHF. CDR3 sequence (DNA): TGTGCCAGCAGTGAAGCAGGGGTCGGCAATCAGCCCCAGCATTTT.

The J gene is TRBJ2-1, the V gene TRBV4-1; TRBD2 aligns across 11 bases. The CDR3 runs to 19 residues. Germline values: CDR1 MGHRA, CDR2 YSYEKL. V gave up 0 bases and J gave up 4 bases; unmatched junction bases: 11. Here the CDR3 reads CASSQDTVGTSGFYNEQFF. The CDR3 nucleotides read TGCGCCAGCAGCCAAGATACGGTGGGGACTAGCGGATTTTACAATGAGCAGTTCTTC.

The chain uses TRBV6-6 and TRBJ1-2; D ambiguous. The CDR3 has 15 residues. Per the germline V gene, CDR1 is MNHNY and CDR2 is SVGAGI (reference sequence). V was cut by 2 bases and J by 7 bases, with 17 bases left in between. The CDR3 protein is CASSYDQARVSGYTF. The CDR3 DNA sequence: TGTGCCAGCAGTTACGATCAGGCGCGGGTATCTGGCTACACCTTC.

The chain combines TRBV27 with TRBJ2-5, with D perhaps TRBD2 (5 bases). Per germline, CDR1 MNHEY and CDR2 SMNVEV (reference sequence). Trimming cost V 11 bases and J 2 bases, with 12 bases left between them. The CDR3 loop spans 12 amino acids. The CDR3 DNA follows: TGTGCCGGAGGACTGCTTCAAGAGACCCAGTACTTC. Its protein product is CAGGLLQETQYF.

The rearrangement uses TRBV11-2 and TRBJ1-1; D is perhaps TRBD1 (6 bases). The germline V gene encodes CDR1 SGHAT and CDR2 FQNNGV. This CDR3 contains 15 residues. V was pared by 5 bases and J by 7 bases, with 20 bases between. As DNA, the CDR3 is TGTGCCAGCAGCGCGGACAGTCAGCAAAGCCGTGAAGCTTTCTTT. Its protein is CASSADSQQSREAFF.

Here the CDR3 DNA reads TGTGCCAGCAGCACAGAGCAAGTGCCGAACACTGAAGCTTTCTTT. Residues: CASSTEQVPNTEAFF. The chain uses TRBV2 and TRBJ1-1, with D unresolved. V was shortened by 6 bases and J by 1 base, with 15 bases between the two germline ends. The CDR3 consists of 15 residues. Germline values: CDR1 SNHLY, CDR2 FYNNEI.